The 4 T cell receptor beta chains below were found in one sample sequenced in a study of cytomegalovirus exposure and HLA in healthy donors. This PCR relied on a set of 60 Vbeta primers and 13 Jbeta primers. TCRdb's table, derived via immunoSEQ multiplex PCR, lists solely in-frame clones and lacks some. The sample contains more than 100,000 clones, over 60% of which appear only once. The specimen sequenced was PBMCs. The source of these receptors is a man between 18 and 35 years old in good health and CMV-seronegative.

This clone was seen once. This rearrangement joins TRBV20-1 to TRBJ2-2; 7 bases line up with TRBD1. V lost 6 bases and J lost 7; bases outside the gene matches: 2. CDR1 and CDR2 (germline): DFQATT, SNEGSKA (reference sequence). The CDR3 has 11 amino acids. This CDR3 is CSAGQYGELFF. The CDR3 DNA follows: TGCAGTGCGGGACAGTACGGGGAGCTGTTTTTT.

The chain uses TRBV27 and TRBJ1-1; D is possibly TRBD1 (6 bases). The CDR3 loop spans 14 amino acids. Trimming pared 3 bases from V and 1 base from J, leaving 9 bases between. The germline V gene encodes CDR1 MNHEY and CDR2 SMNVEV (reference sequence). The DNA of the CDR3 is TGTGCCAGCAGTTTTCAAGGGGGGAACACTGAAGCTTTCTTT. Protein sequence: CASSFQGGNTEAFF.

CDR3 sequence reads: CASRPTVNTEAFF. CDR3 coding DNA: TGTGCCAGCAGGCCCACAGTGAACACTGAAGCTTTCTTT. The V call is TRBV6-6, the J call TRBJ1-1; D remains unclear. Germline CDR1 and CDR2: MNHNY and SVGAGI (reference sequence). The V end was cut by 6 bases, the J end by 0 bases, with 8 bases between. This CDR3 has 13 amino acids.

The chain carries TRBV27 and TRBJ1-2, with 10 bases lining up with TRBD1. The CDR3 runs 16 residues. The germline V gene encodes CDR1 MNHEY and CDR2 SMNVEV (reference sequence). Unmatched junction bases numbered 11, after V lost 3 bases and J lost 7 bases. The CDR3 region has the DNA TGTGCCAGCAGTTTTTTTACCGGGACAGGGGTCTCTGGCTACACCTTC. Translation gives CASSFFTGTGVSGYTF.